A selection of T cell receptor beta chains follows, all from one sample in a study of control samples from healthy donors and cancer patients. Repertoires were generated with immunoSEQ multiplex PCR, while TCRdb's copy carries only in-frame clones and drops some. The sample lists over 80,000 clones, around three quarters occurring once. Input material: blood. Receptors were obtained from a woman in her twenties or thirties in good health. Both conserved end residues are part of each CDR3. Each record gives: J gene, V gene, CDR3 protein.

TRBJ2-3,TRBV11-3,CASSLGVQGVDTQYF
TRBJ1-3,TRBV27,CASSLAGPGGYGSGNTIYF
TRBJ2-5,TRBV30,CAWRASREETQYF
TRBJ1-6,TRBV25-1,CASSESGYNSPLHF
TRBJ1-1,TRBV30,CAWSGENTEAFF
TRBJ2-7,TRBV2,CASGREPEYEQYF
TRBJ2-7,TRBV5-6,CASSLGGPSYEQYF
TRBJ1-1,TRBV2,CASSSTGMNTEAFF
TRBJ2-2,TRBV7-3,CASSPGLHDTGELFF
TRBJ2-1,TRBV12-5,CASAVAFGEQFF
TRBJ2-1,TRBV11-3,CASSLDLGPSSYNEQFF
TRBJ1-2,TRBV27,CASSANGLSGYTF
TRBJ2-1,TRBV6-2/TRBV6-3,CASSYPGGRGYEQFF
TRBJ2-1,TRBV9,CASSVGRNSYNEQFF
TRBJ1-4,TRBV3-1/TRBV3-2,CASSQKVRGYEKLFF
TRBJ1-2,TRBV5-1,CASSLVGQNNYGYTF
TRBJ2-4,TRBV6-5,CASSTSEAGKNIQYF
TRBJ2-5,TRBV5-1,CASSLAVTGGRETQYF
TRBJ1-1,TRBV7-3,CASSLNPGPNTEAFF
TRBJ2-6,TRBV19,CASRSPSSGANVLTF
TRBJ1-5,TRBV27,CARISGSQPQHF
TRBJ1-1,TRBV12-3/TRBV12-4,CASSDRGKAFF
TRBJ2-1,TRBV19,CASSSGGQYNEQFF
TRBJ1-1,TRBV19,CASSTQGGRREAFF
TRBJ2-5,TRBV10-3,CATRTYQETQYF